The next 19 T cell receptor beta chains were all read from a single sample in a study of cytomegalovirus exposure and HLA in healthy donors. PCR primers comprised 60 Vbeta and 13 Jbeta primers. Sequencing was performed with immunoSEQ multiplex PCR; in TCRdb, only in-frame clones are kept and a portion is missing. The sample shows some 140,000 clones, approximately 73% of them seen only once. Sequenced input: PBMCs. These receptors all come from a middle-aged woman in good health and CMV-seronegative.

The chain is built from TRBV5-4 and TRBJ2-1; TRBD2 matches at 8 bases. CDR1 is SGHNT and CDR2 is YYREEE in the germline V gene (reference sequence). CDR3 length equals 15 residues. Trimming at V came to 6 bases and at J to 7 bases, leaving 12 bases not matched to a gene. The CDR3 DNA sequence: TGTGCCAGCAACGATGTAGGGTCGGGGGGGAATGAGCAGTTCTTC. Translating gives CASNDVGSGGNEQFF.

The chain carries TRBV19 and TRBJ2-2, with TRBD2 identical over 10 bases. The germline V gene encodes CDR1 LNHDA and CDR2 SQIVND (reference sequence). With V trimmed by 7 bases and J by 5 bases, 4 bases remained unmatched. This CDR3 region has 14 residues. The CDR3, as DNA: TGTGCCAGTAAGCGGGGGGGGGCGACCGGGGAGCTGTTTTTT. Translation: CASKRGGATGELFF.

The chain combines TRBV4-3 with TRBJ2-3, with a weak D call TRBD2 (5 bases). Germline values: CDR1 LGHNA, CDR2 YSLEER. The CDR3 has 15 amino acids. The V end lost 0 bases, the J end lost 5 bases, and 12 bases lay between the germline ends. The CDR3 loop is CASSQERDLGDTQYF. Here the CDR3 DNA reads TGCGCCAGCAGCCAAGAACGGGATTTGGGAGATACGCAGTATTTT.

In its sample, this clone was seen a few times. The rearrangement joins TRBV19 to TRBJ2-3, with 9 bases lining up with TRBD2. The CDR3 sequence is 16 residues long. Germline V lookup: CDR1 LNHDA, CDR2 SQIVND (reference sequence). V gave up 2 bases and J gave up 2 bases; unmatched junction bases: 5. DNA for the CDR3: TGTGCCAGTAGTATATTAGGCGGGGGGGCCACAGATACGCAGTATTTT. Translating gives CASSILGGGATDTQYF.

The rearrangement links TRBV4-2 to TRBJ1-2, with 10 bases that match TRBD1. The CDR3 consists of 16 residues. With 4 bases clipped from V and 3 bases from J, the junction kept 8 bases outside the gene matches. Germline values: CDR1 LGHNA, CDR2 YNFKEQ. The DNA for the CDR3 is TGTGCCAGCAGCCGAAGGACGGACAGGGGGGACTATGGCTACACCTTC. It translates to CASSRRTDRGDYGYTF.

The chain couples TRBV7-9 to TRBJ2-7; no clear D. The CDR3 is made up of 11 amino acids. V was shortened by 5 bases and J by 4 bases, with 6 bases between the two germline ends. Germline loops: CDR1 SEHNR, CDR2 FQNEAQ (reference sequence). In DNA form, the CDR3 reads TGTGCCAGCAGCCTTCGTTACGAGCAGTACTTC. Protein sequence: CASSLRYEQYF.

J is TRBJ1-5 and V is TRBV28, with 11 positions matching TRBD1. The CDR3 totals 16 residues. Per germline, CDR1 MDHEN and CDR2 SYDVKM. Trimming took 4 bases from V and 6 from J; bases not matched to a gene: 8. Here the CDR3 DNA reads TGTGCCAGCAGTTCCCCCGGACAGGGGGCATTTCAGCCCCAGCATTTT. As protein: CASSSPGQGAFQPQHF.

This clone was observed once. CDR3 region: CASSESGRELDYGYTF. In DNA form, the CDR3 reads TGTGCCAGCAGTGAATCTGGGAGGGAGTTGGACTATGGCTACACCTTC. This rearrangement joins TRBV25-1 to TRBJ1-2; D unresolved. V was trimmed by 1 base and J by 3 bases, leaving 15 bases between them. Looked up from germline, CDR1 is MGHDK and CDR2 is SYGVNS. This CDR3 is built from 16 residues.

The chain combines TRBV7-8 with TRBJ2-3; 8 positions match TRBD2. Germline V gene data show CDR1 as SGHVS and CDR2 as FQNEAQ. The J segment lost 0 bases and the V segment lost 2 bases, leaving 10 bases of the junction unmatched. The CDR3 is made up of 18 amino acids. CDR3: CASSLYGLAVFSTDTQYF. The CDR3, as DNA: TGTGCCAGCAGCTTATATGGACTAGCAGTTTTTAGCACAGATACGCAGTATTTT.

This chain links TRBV25-1 with TRBJ2-5, with a possible D match to TRBD2 (5 bases). Looked up from germline, CDR1 is MGHDK and CDR2 is SYGVNS. This CDR3 has 14 residues. Trimming took off 4 bases at V and 0 bases at J, with 9 bases between the two ends. CDR3 protein: CASSVRTYQETQYF. The DNA of the CDR3 is TGTGCCAGCAGTGTCAGGACTTACCAAGAGACCCAGTACTTC.

The V call is TRBV4-2, the J call TRBJ2-1; 7 bases align to TRBD1. CDR1 is LGHNA and CDR2 is YNFKEQ in the germline V gene. Trimming at V came to 0 bases and at J to 5 bases, leaving 1 base not matched to a gene. The length of the CDR3 is 14 residues. The CDR3 here is CASSQEGQNNEQFF. DNA for the CDR3: TGTGCCAGCAGCCAAGAGGGACAGAACAATGAGCAGTTCTTC.

V and J are TRBV7-9 and TRBJ2-4; weak D call: TRBD1 (6 bases). Trimming removed 1 base at V and 4 bases at J, with 14 bases between. Germline V gene lookup returns CDR1 SEHNR and CDR2 FQNEAQ (reference sequence). CDR3 length: 16 amino acids. The DNA of the CDR3 is TGTGCCAGCAGCTTAGACGTGGGGGCGAAAAAAAACATTCAGTACTTC. Protein sequence: CASSLDVGAKKNIQYF.

V usage is TRBV7-2 and J usage is TRBJ1-5; TRBD1 matches at 7 bases. With 1 base clipped from V and 11 bases from J, the junction kept 2 bases outside the gene matches. The CDR3 length is 12 residues. Germline CDR1 is SGHTA and CDR2 is FQGNSA. The CDR3 DNA is TGTGCCAGCAGCTTAGTCGGGACAGCCCAGCATTTT. Its protein is CASSLVGTAQHF.

The CDR3 reads CASSHRGRETQYF. CDR3 bases: TGTGCCAGCAGTCACAGGGGACGAGAGACCCAGTACTTC. The V call is TRBV28, the J call TRBJ2-5; 7 bases align to TRBD1. CDR3 length: 13 amino acids. V shed 5 bases and J 4 bases; nucleotides not matched to a gene: 4. Germline V lookup: CDR1 MDHEN, CDR2 SYDVKM.

J is TRBJ1-5 and V is TRBV19; 12 bases agree with TRBD1. Germline V gives CDR1 LNHDA, CDR2 SQIVND (reference sequence). With V trimmed by 5 bases and J by 5 bases, 7 bases remained unmatched. This CDR3 contains 16 residues. CDR3 nucleotides: TGTGCCAGTAGTCCTAAGGGGACAGGGGGCCATCAGCCCCAGCATTTT. Protein sequence: CASSPKGTGGHQPQHF.

J is TRBJ1-1 and V is TRBV5-1, with TRBD1 identical over 7 bases. CDR1 and CDR2 (germline): SGHRS, YFSETQ. The CDR3 sequence is 13 residues long. Germline trimming cut 4 bases from V and 6 bases from J; bases unmatched to any gene: 6. CDR3 sequence: CASSPGQLPEAFF. Here the CDR3 DNA reads TGCGCCAGCAGCCCGGGACAGTTACCTGAAGCTTTCTTT.

This clone was seen ten or more times. The chain couples TRBV6-4 to TRBJ2-2; D call uncertain. The CDR3 extends over 13 amino acids. Per germline, CDR1 MRHNA and CDR2 SNTAGT. V dropped 3 bases and J dropped 6 bases, with 8 bases sitting between them. The CDR3 DNA sequence: TGTGCCAGCAGTGAATTTTGGCCCGGGGAGCTGTTTTTT. Protein product: CASSEFWPGELFF.

This clone was found many times. This sequence joins TRBV5-4 and TRBJ2-1; maybe TRBD1 (5 bases). This CDR3 comprises 14 residues. In germline, CDR1 is SGHNT, CDR2 YYREEE (reference sequence). Trimming stripped 2 bases from V and 5 bases from J, with 11 bases between. CDR3 DNA sequence: TGTGCCAGCAGCTTTGGGCAGGGTAACAATGAGCAGTTCTTC. Residues: CASSFGQGNNEQFF.

The chain couples TRBV6-9 to TRBJ1-6; 7 bases align to TRBD1. V trimming: 6 bases; J trimming: 13 bases; junction bases outside the gene matches: 9. The CDR3 covers 13 residues. CDR1 is MNHGY, CDR2 SVAAGI, per germline. The CDR3 nucleotides read TGTGCCAGCAGCACACAGGGGCCCTCGCCCCTCCACTTT. It translates to CASSTQGPSPLHF.